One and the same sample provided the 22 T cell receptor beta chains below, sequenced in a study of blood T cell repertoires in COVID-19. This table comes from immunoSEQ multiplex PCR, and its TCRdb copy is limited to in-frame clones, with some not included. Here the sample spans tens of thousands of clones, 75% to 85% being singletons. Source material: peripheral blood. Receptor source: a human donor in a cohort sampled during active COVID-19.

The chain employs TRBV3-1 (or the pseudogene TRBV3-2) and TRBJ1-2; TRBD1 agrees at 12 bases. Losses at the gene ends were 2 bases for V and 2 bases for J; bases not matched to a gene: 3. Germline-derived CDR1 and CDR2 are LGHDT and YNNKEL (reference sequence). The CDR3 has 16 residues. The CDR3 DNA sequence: TGTGCCAGCAGCCAATCCGGGACAGGGGGCAACTATGGCTACACCTTC. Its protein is CASSQSGTGGNYGYTF.

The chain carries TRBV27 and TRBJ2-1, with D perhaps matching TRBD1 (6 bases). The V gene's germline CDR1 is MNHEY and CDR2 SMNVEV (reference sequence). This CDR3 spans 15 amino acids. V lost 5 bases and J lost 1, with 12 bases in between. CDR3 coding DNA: TGTGCCAGCAGTCCGCAAGGGGGATCCTACAATGAGCAGTTCTTC. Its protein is CASSPQGGSYNEQFF.

The CDR3 spells CASSPYRPRGIGELFF. CDR3 bases: TGTGCCAGCAGCCCTTACCGTCCCCGGGGGATCGGGGAGCTGTTTTTT. The chain is built from TRBV6-2 or TRBV6-3 and TRBJ2-2, with a weak D call TRBD2 (6 bases). CDR3 length: 16 amino acids. The germline V gene encodes CDR1 MNHEY and CDR2 SVGEGT. V was shortened by 6 bases and J by 7 bases, with 21 bases between the two germline ends.

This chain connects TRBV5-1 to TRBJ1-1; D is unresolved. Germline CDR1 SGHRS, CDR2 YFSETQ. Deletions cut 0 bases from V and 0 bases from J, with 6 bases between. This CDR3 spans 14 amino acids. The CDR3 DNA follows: TGCGCCAGCAGCTTGGTCGCAGTGAACACTGAAGCTTTCTTT. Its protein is CASSLVAVNTEAFF.

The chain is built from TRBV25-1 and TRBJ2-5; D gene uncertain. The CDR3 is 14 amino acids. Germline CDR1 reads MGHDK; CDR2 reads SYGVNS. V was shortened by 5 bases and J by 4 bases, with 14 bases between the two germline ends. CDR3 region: CASSRRLHGETQYF. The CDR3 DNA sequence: TGTGCCAGCAGTAGGAGATTACATGGAGAGACCCAGTACTTC.

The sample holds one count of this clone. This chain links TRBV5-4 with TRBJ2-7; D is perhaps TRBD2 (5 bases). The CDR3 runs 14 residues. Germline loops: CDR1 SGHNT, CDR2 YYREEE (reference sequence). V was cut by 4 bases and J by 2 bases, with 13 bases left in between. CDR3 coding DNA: TGTGCCAGCAGCCAGGATCGGGAAGCCTACGAGCAGTACTTC. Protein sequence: CASSQDREAYEQYF.

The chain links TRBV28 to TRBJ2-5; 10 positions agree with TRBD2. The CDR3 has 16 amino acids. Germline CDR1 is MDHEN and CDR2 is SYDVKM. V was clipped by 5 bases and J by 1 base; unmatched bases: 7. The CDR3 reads CASSGTAGGTQETQYF. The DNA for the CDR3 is TGTGCCAGCAGTGGAACAGCGGGAGGGACCCAAGAGACCCAGTACTTC.

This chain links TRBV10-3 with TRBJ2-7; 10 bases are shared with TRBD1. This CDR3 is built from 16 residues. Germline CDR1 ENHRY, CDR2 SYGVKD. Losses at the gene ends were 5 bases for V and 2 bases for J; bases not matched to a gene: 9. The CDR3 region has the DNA TGTGCCATCAGTTTCAGAGAAGGACAGGGGGCCTACGAGCAGTACTTC. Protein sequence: CAISFREGQGAYEQYF.

The CDR3 bases are TGCAGCGTACGGGACAGGGCGGCCTACGAGCAGTACTTC. It yields the protein CSVRDRAAYEQYF. The chain links TRBV29-1 to TRBJ2-7; 9 bases align to TRBD1. The length of the CDR3 is 13 residues. The ends lost 6 bases at V and 2 bases at J; junction bases unmatched: 5. Germline loops: CDR1 SQVTM, CDR2 ANQGSEA.

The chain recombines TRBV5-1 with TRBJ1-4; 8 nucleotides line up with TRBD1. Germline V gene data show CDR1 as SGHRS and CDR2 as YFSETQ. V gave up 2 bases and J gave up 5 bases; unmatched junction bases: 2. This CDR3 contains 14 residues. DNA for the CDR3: TGCGCCAGCAGCTTCCGACAGGGGAATGAAAAACTGTTTTTT. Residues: CASSFRQGNEKLFF.

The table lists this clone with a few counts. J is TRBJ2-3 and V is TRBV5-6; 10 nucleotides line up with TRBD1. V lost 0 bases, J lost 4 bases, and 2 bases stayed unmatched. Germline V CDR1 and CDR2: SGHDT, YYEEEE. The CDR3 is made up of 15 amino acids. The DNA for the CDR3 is TGTGCCAGCAGCTTGGGACAGGGGGCATCAGATACGCAGTATTTT. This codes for CASSLGQGASDTQYF.

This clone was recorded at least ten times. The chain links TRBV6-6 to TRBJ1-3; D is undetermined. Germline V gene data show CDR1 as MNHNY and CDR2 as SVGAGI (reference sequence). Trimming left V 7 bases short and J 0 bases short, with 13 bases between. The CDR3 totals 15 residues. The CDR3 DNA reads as TGTGCCAGCATCCATTCGGGTGACTCTGGAAACACCATATATTTT. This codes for CASIHSGDSGNTIYF.

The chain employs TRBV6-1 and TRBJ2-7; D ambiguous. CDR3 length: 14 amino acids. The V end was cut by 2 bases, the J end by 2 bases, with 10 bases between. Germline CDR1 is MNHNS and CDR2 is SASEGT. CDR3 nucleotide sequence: TGTGCCAGCAGTGAATCAGGAAAGACCTACGAGCAGTACTTC. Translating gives CASSESGKTYEQYF.

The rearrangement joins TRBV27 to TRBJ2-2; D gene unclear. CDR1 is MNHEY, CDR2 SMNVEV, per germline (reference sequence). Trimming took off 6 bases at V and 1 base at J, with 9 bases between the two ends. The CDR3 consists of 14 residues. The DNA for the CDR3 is TGTGCCAGCAGCCCCGAGCGGAACACCGGGGAGCTGTTTTTT. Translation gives CASSPERNTGELFF.

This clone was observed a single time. CDR3 nucleotides: TGTGCCAGCAGCTTAGGTCGCTACGAGCAGTACTTC. This translates into CASSLGRYEQYF. V gene TRBV11-1 combines with J gene TRBJ2-7; D is uncertain. This CDR3 has 12 residues. V was trimmed by 1 base and J by 3 bases, leaving 4 bases between them. CDR1 and CDR2 (germline): SGHAT, FQDESV (reference sequence).

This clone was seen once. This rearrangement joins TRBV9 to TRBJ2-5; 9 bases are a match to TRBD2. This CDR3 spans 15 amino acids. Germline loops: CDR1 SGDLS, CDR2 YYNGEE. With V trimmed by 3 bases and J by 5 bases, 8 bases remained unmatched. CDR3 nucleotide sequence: TGTGCCAGCAGCGCCGGGACTAGCTTGGCGGAGACCCAGTACTTC. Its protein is CASSAGTSLAETQYF.

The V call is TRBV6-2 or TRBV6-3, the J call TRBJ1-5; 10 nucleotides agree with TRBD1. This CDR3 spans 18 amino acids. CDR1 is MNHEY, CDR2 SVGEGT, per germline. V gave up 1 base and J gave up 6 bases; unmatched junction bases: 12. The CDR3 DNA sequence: TGTGCCAGCAGTTACTATCGGGGCCGGGACAGGGGAGGTCAGCCCCAGCATTTT. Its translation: CASSYYRGRDRGGQPQHF.

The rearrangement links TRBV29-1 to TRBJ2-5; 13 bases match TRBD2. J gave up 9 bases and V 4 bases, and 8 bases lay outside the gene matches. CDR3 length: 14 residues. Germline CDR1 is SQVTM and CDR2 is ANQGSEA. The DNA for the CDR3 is TGCAGCGTTGGGGGGACTAGCGGGGTAGGGGCCCAGTACTTC. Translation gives CSVGGTSGVGAQYF.

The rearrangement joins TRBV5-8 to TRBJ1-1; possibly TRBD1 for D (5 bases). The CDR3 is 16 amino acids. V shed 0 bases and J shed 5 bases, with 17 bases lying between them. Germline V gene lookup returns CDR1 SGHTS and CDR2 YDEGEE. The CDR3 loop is CASSLEYGRGWTEAFF. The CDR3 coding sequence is TGTGCCAGCAGCTTGGAGTATGGGAGGGGTTGGACTGAAGCTTTCTTT. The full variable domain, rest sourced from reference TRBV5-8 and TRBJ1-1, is EAGVTQSPTHLIKTRGQQATLRCSPISGHTSVYWYQQALGLGLQFLLWYDEGEERNRGNFPPRFSGRQFPNYSSELNVNALELEDSALYLCASSLEYGRGWTEAFFGQGTRLTVV.

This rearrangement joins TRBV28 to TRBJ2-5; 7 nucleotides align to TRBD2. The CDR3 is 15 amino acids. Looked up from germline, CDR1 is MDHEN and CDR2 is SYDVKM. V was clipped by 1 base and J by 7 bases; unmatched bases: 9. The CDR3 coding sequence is TGTGCCAGCAGTTTATTAAGCGGGGTAAGGGGGACCCAGTACTTC. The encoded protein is CASSLLSGVRGTQYF.

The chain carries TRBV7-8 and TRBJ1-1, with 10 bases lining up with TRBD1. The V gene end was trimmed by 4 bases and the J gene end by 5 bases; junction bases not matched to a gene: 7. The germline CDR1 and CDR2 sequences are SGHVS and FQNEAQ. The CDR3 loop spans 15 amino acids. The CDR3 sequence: CASSSDRGRRTEAFF. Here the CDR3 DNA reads TGTGCCAGCAGCTCCGACAGGGGGCGTCGGACTGAAGCTTTCTTT.

The CDR3 DNA reads TGTGCCAGCAGCGTTATGCTAGCGGAAAGCACAGATACGCAGTATTTT. It translates to CASSVMLAESTDTQYF. The chain carries TRBV9 and TRBJ2-3; TRBD2 matches at 7 bases. The CDR3 is made up of 16 amino acids. V lost 2 bases to trimming and J lost 0 bases; unmatched junction nucleotides: 6. Germline loops: CDR1 SGDLS, CDR2 YYNGEE. The full variable domain, with the rest looked up from reference TRBV9 and TRBJ2-3, is DSGVTQTPKHLITATGQRVTLRCSPRSGDLSVYWYQQSLDQGLQFLIQYYNGEERAKGNILERFSAQQFPDLHSELNLSSLELGDSALYFCASSVMLAESTDTQYFGPGTRLTVL.